Below are 11 T cell receptor beta chains sequenced from a single sample in a study of shared clonotypes between healthy human individuals. Assay used: immunoSEQ multiplex PCR; TCRdb lists only in-frame clones, some missing. In the table there are over 2,000,000 clones, 85% to 95% of which are singletons. Terminally differentiated effector memory CD45RA+ cells were excluded by CCR7 positive selection of CD45RO-negative cells. The sequenced sample was naive CD8+ T cells from PBMCs. The receptor set was obtained from a man in his late teens or twenties in good health. Some clones in this sample may be carry-over from other donors' samples.

V and J are TRBV4-1 and TRBJ2-7; 8 bases align to TRBD2. Germline lookup yields CDR1 MGHRA and CDR2 YSYEKL. CDR3 length: 16 amino acids. The trim removed 0 bases at V and 3 bases at J, leaving 7 bases unmatched. The CDR3 loop reads CASSQDKRESLYEQYF. DNA for the CDR3: TGCGCCAGCAGCCAAGACAAGCGGGAGTCCCTCTACGAGCAGTACTTC.

The chain uses TRBV5-1 and TRBJ2-7; 9 nucleotides line up with TRBD2. V dropped 4 bases and J dropped 3; count of bases not matched to a gene: 5. The CDR3 consists of 14 residues. Per germline, CDR1 SGHRS and CDR2 YFSETQ. CDR3 sequence reads: CASSPASGVYEQYF. The CDR3 nucleotides read TGCGCCAGCAGCCCTGCTAGCGGGGTCTACGAGCAGTACTTC.

The chain employs TRBV28 and TRBJ2-7; 9 bases fit TRBD2. The J segment lost 2 bases and the V segment lost 5 bases, leaving 7 bases of the junction unmatched. Per the germline V gene, CDR1 is MDHEN and CDR2 is SYDVKM. The CDR3 is 15 amino acids. This CDR3 is CASSPLAGEPYEQYF. The DNA for the CDR3 is TGTGCCAGCAGTCCGTTAGCGGGAGAACCCTACGAGCAGTACTTC. Supplemented by reference TRBV28 and TRBJ2-7, the full variable domain reads DVKVTQSSRYLVKRTGEKVFLECVQDMDHENMFWYRQDPGLGLRLIYFSYDVKMKEKGDIPEGYSVSREKKERFSLILESASTNQTSMYLCASSPLAGEPYEQYFGPGTRLTVT.

The chain joins TRBV19 to TRBJ1-2; no firm D call. Germline V CDR1 and CDR2: LNHDA, SQIVND (reference sequence). This CDR3 is built from 11 residues. Trimming shortened V by 7 bases and J by 8 bases, and 11 bases separated the two germline ends. In DNA form, the CDR3 reads TGTGCCAGTAACCTGGGGAGAGGCTACACCTTC. The encoded protein is CASNLGRGYTF.

This clone showed up just once. The sample has other DNA sequences that encode this CDR3 too. This chain connects TRBV5-6 to TRBJ1-2; possible D gene TRBD1, 5 bases. The germline V gene encodes CDR1 SGHDT and CDR2 YYEEEE. The CDR3 consists of 14 residues. Between the trimmed V and J ends, which lost 0 bases and 2 bases, there was a span of 8 bases. The CDR3 region has the DNA TGTGCCAGCAGCTTGGGACAGCTCAACTATGGCTACACCTTC. Translated, it gives CASSLGQLNYGYTF.

This chain connects TRBV27 to TRBJ1-2, with D tentatively TRBD1 (6 bases). CDR1 is MNHEY and CDR2 is SMNVEV in the germline V gene (reference sequence). The CDR3 has 13 residues. V was pared by 8 bases and J by 5 bases, with 15 bases between. CDR3 bases: TGTGCCAGCTCGGCGGGGGCGGCTTATGGCTACACCTTC. It is translated as CASSAGAAYGYTF.

The rearrangement links TRBV29-1 to TRBJ1-1; no reliable D call. The V gene lost 0 bases and the J gene lost 6 bases, with 2 bases spanning the gap. CDR1 and CDR2 (germline): SQVTM, ANQGSEA. The CDR3 contains 10 residues. The CDR3 sequence is CSVEDPEAFF. The DNA of the CDR3 is TGCAGCGTTGAAGATCCTGAAGCTTTCTTT.

The chain joins TRBV4-1 to TRBJ2-3; D unresolved. CDR3 length equals 13 residues. V lost 4 bases, J lost 2 bases, and 7 bases lay in between. Germline assignment: CDR1 MGHRA and CDR2 YSYEKL. The CDR3 loop reads CASSLQNTDTQYF. In DNA form, the CDR3 reads TGCGCCAGCAGCCTTCAAAACACAGATACGCAGTATTTT.

This rearrangement joins TRBV14 to TRBJ1-1; weak D call: TRBD1 (5 bases). CDR1 and CDR2 from the germline V gene are SGHDN and FVKESK. Trimming shortened V by 2 bases and J by 4 bases, and 17 bases separated the two germline ends. The CDR3 runs 16 residues. The CDR3 coding sequence is TGTGCCAGCAGCCAACGGAAGGGGTCAGGCAGCACTGAAGCTTTCTTT. Protein product: CASSQRKGSGSTEAFF.

The V call is TRBV9, the J call TRBJ2-1, with 8 bases that match TRBD2. This CDR3 region has 16 residues. Germline values: CDR1 SGDLS, CDR2 YYNGEE. The trim removed 4 bases at V and 3 bases at J, leaving 9 bases unmatched. The CDR3 sequence is CASSPPLAGNYNEQFF. The CDR3 nucleotides read TGTGCCAGCAGCCCCCCATTAGCGGGGAACTACAATGAGCAGTTCTTC. The whole variable domain, remainder taken from reference TRBV9 and TRBJ2-1, is DSGVTQTPKHLITATGQRVTLRCSPRSGDLSVYWYQQSLDQGLQFLIQYYNGEERAKGNILERFSAQQFPDLHSELNLSSLELGDSALYFCASSPPLAGNYNEQFFGPGTRLTVL.

The sample holds one count of this clone. The chain joins TRBV10-2 to TRBJ1-5; unclear D gene. V lost 3 bases and J 6 bases, leaving 9 bases between the germline ends. CDR1 WSHSY and CDR2 SAAADI come from the germline V gene. This CDR3 is 13 amino acids long. CDR3 amino acids: CASSDRALQPQHF. The CDR3, as DNA: TGCGCCAGCAGTGACCGGGCCCTTCAGCCCCAGCATTTT.